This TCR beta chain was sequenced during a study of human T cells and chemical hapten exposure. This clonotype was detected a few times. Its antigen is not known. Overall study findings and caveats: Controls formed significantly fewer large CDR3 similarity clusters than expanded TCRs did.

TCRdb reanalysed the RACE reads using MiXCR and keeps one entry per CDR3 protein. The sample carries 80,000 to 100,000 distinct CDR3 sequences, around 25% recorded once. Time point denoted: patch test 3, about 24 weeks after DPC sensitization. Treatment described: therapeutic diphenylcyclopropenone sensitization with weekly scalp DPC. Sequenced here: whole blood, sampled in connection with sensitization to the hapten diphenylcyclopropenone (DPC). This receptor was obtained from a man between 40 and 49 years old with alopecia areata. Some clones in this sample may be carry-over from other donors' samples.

The CDR3 spells CASSLREVAGHTDTQYF. In nucleotides, the CDR3 is TGTGCCAGCAGTTTAAGGGAAGTAGCGGGGCACACAGATACGCAGTATTTT. The J gene is TRBJ2-3, the V gene TRBV28, with 8 bases that match TRBD2. J was trimmed by 2 bases and V by 2 bases; bases with no gene match: 9. CDR3 size: 17 residues. Germline CDR1 reads MDHEN; CDR2 reads SYDVKM.